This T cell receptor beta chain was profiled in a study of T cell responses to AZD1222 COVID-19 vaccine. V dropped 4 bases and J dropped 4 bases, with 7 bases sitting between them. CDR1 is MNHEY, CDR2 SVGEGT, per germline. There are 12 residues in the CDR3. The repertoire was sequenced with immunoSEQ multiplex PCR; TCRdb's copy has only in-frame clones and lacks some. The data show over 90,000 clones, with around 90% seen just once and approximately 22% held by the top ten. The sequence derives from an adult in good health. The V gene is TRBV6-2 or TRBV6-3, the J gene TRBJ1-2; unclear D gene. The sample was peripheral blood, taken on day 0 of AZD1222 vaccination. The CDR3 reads CASSFSSYGYTF. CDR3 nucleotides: TGTGCCAGCAGTTTTTCCTCCTATGGCTACACCTTC.